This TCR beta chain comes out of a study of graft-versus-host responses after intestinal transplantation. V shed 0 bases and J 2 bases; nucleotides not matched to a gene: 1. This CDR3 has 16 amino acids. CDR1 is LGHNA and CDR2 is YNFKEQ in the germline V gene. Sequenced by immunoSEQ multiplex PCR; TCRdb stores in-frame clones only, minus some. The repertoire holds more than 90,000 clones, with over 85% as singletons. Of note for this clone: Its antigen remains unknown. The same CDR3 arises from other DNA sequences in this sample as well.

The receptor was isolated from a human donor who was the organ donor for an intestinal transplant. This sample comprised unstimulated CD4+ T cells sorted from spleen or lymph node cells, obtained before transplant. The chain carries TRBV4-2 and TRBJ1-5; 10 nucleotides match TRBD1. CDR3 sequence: CASSQEGTGGNQPQHF. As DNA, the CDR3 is TGTGCCAGCAGCCAAGAGGGGACAGGGGGCAATCAGCCCCAGCATTTT.